This paragraph covers one TCR beta chain sequence. TCRdb re-called the 5' RACE reads through MiXCR, storing one row per CDR3 protein. The sample records some 270,000 distinct CDR3 sequences, approximately 20% being singletons. These data originate in a study of CD8 T cells in ankylosing spondylitis. Germline V lookup: CDR1 SQVTM, CDR2 ANQGSEA. Trimming cost V 2 bases and J 7 bases, with 15 bases left between them. CDR3 length equals 13 residues. The sequenced sample was blood, either unsorted or a sorted T cell fraction (not recorded which). This TCR came from a male donor with ankylosing spondylitis or in good health (not recorded which). The chain combines TRBV29-1 with TRBJ2-7; a possible D gene is TRBD1 (6 bases). The CDR3 sequence is CSVENRVVGEQYF. The CDR3 DNA reads TGCAGCGTTGAAAACAGGGTGGTTGGAGAGCAGTACTTC.